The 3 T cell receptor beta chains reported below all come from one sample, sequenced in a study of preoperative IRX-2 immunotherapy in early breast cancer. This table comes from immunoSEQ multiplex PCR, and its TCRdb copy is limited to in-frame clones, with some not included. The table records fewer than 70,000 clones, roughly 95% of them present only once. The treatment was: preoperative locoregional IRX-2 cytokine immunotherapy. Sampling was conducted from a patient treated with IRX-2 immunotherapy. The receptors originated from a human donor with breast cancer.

The CDR3 DNA reads TGTGCCAGCACCCGGGACAGTACCCCCTACGAGCAGTACTTC. Its protein is CASTRDSTPYEQYF. The chain uses TRBV28 and TRBJ2-7, with 7 bases aligning to TRBD1. V trimming: 7 bases; J trimming: 2 bases; junction bases outside the gene matches: 8. The CDR3 is made up of 14 amino acids. Germline assignment: CDR1 MDHEN and CDR2 SYDVKM. Filled out from reference TRBV28 and TRBJ2-7, the complete variable domain reads DVKVTQSSRYLVKRTGEKVFLECVQDMDHENMFWYRQDPGLGLRLIYFSYDVKMKEKGDIPEGYSVSREKKERFSLILESASTNQTSMYLCASTRDSTPYEQYFGPGTRLTVT.

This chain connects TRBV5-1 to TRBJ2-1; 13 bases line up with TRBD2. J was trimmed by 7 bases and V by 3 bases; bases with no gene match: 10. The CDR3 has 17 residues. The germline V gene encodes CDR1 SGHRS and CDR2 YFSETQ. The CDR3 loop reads CASSSTSGGALMNEQFF. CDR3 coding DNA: TGCGCCAGCAGCTCAACTAGCGGGGGGGCCCTTATGAATGAGCAGTTCTTC.

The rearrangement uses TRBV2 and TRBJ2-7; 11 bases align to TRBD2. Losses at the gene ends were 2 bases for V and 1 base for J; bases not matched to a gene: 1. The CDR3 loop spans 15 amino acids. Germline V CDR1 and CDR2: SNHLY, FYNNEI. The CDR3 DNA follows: TGTGCCAGCAGTGAACTAGCGGGAGGATCCTACGAGCAGTACTTC. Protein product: CASSELAGGSYEQYF.